This is a list of T cell receptor beta chains from one sample in a study of T cell responses to AZD1222 COVID-19 vaccine. Method: immunoSEQ multiplex PCR; TCRdb's copy keeps in-frame clones and lacks some. Of some 86,000 clones detected, more than 70% appear once; the ten largest clones hold around 20%. Source: peripheral blood, taken on day 0 of AZD1222 vaccination. The source of these receptors is an adult in good health. The CDR3 runs from the conserved cysteine through the conserved F or W. D genes are given only for firm matches. Clone size appears in some rows only: once, few, many, or a class for an expanded clone.

CDR3,size,length,D,V
CASSPRSANSYNEQFF,NA,16,NA,TRBV7-9
CSVHGGGEQYF,NA,11,NA,TRBV29-1
CATPRPGTNEQFF,NA,13,NA,TRBV28
CASSLSGVGYTF,few,12,NA,TRBV12-3/TRBV12-4
CASSPSTGQGLPGYTF,NA,16,TRBD1,TRBV18
CASSLAKGQPQHF,NA,13,NA,TRBV5-1
CASSLFTGRRGSSYNSPLHF,once,20,NA,TRBV4-2
CASSHTGSSAQYF,NA,13,NA,TRBV6-1
CASRGTGNYGYTF,NA,13,TRBD1,TRBV27
CASSEPSDEQYF,NA,12,NA,TRBV2
CASSQDLQNLNQPQHF,NA,16,NA,TRBV3-1/TRBV3-2
CASSYSTANTGELFF,NA,15,NA,TRBV6-5
CASSLALGLAIYNEQFF,NA,17,TRBD2,TRBV5-4
CASSETSGIYEQFF,many,14,TRBD2,TRBV6-1
CASSRRDRNTEAFF,NA,14,TRBD1,TRBV3-1/TRBV3-2
CASSEASRMNTEAFF,NA,15,NA,TRBV2
CASSPPLGQSADTQYF,NA,16,NA,TRBV18
CASSPRQTNEKLFF,NA,14,NA,TRBV18
CASSLVREYEQYF,NA,13,TRBD2,TRBV11-2
CASSLGRYNQPQHF,NA,14,NA,TRBV28